This T cell receptor (beta chain) is from a study of response to subunit inactivated influenza vaccine. Points on this clonotype: What it binds is not known.

TCRdb reanalysed the RT-PCR reads using MiXCR and keeps one entry per CDR3 protein. This table has almost 600,000 distinct CDR3 sequences, about 14% appearing once. Overall study results and limits: Researchers suggested that each seasonal influenza vaccination recruits few new T cells.

Per germline, CDR1 LGHNA and CDR2 YNFKEQ. The CDR3 has 15 amino acids. Deletions cut 0 bases from V and 0 bases from J, with 9 bases between. The sequence was obtained from a man between 50 and 59 years old who received an inactivated influenza vaccine. The starting material was PBMCs from blood, obtained 11 to 12 days after vaccination. This chain connects TRBV4-2 to TRBJ2-7; D unresolved. CDR3 sequence: CASSQERESSYEQYF. Written as DNA, the CDR3 is TGTGCCAGCAGCCAAGAAAGAGAAAGCTCCTACGAGCAGTACTTC.